One sample yielded the 13 T cell receptor beta chains listed below, sequenced in a study of control samples from healthy donors and cancer patients. Clones were sequenced by immunoSEQ multiplex PCR, and TCRdb holds only the in-frame ones, with some missing. The sample holds roughly 150,000 clones, roughly 88% seen once. Sequencing was done on a sample of blood. The receptors were sampled from a man aged 18-30 years in good health.

This clone was counted between two and nine times. V gene TRBV4-3 combines with J gene TRBJ1-4; D gene unclear. CDR3 length equals 15 residues. Germline values: CDR1 LGHNA, CDR2 YSLEER. Trimming shortened V by 4 bases and J by 8 bases, and 17 bases separated the two germline ends. DNA of the CDR3: TGCGCCAGCAGCCGAGAAGGGAATAGGGAGGAAAAACTGTTTTTT. This sequence encodes CASSREGNREEKLFF.

This sequence joins TRBV11-2 and TRBJ2-1, with D tentatively TRBD2 (6 bases). The CDR3 is made up of 16 amino acids. Trimming removed 5 bases from V and 0 bases from J, with 14 bases in between. CDR1 SGHAT and CDR2 FQNNGV come from the germline V gene. CDR3: CASSQIRGISYNEQFF. CDR3 DNA sequence: TGTGCCAGCAGCCAAATTCGGGGGATCTCCTACAATGAGCAGTTCTTC.

V gene TRBV5-6 combines with J gene TRBJ2-1; the D is unclear. The CDR3 runs 13 residues. CDR1 SGHDT and CDR2 YYEEEE come from the germline V gene. Trimming removed 0 bases at V and 7 bases at J, with 8 bases between. The CDR3 bases are TGTGCCAGCAGCTTGGGTCTAGGGAATGAGCAGTTCTTC. It is translated as CASSLGLGNEQFF.

The chain links TRBV19 to TRBJ2-7; 9 nucleotides match TRBD1. The CDR3 covers 15 residues. V shed 3 bases and J 2 bases; nucleotides not matched to a gene: 5. Looked up from germline, CDR1 is LNHDA and CDR2 is SQIVND (reference sequence). This CDR3 reads CASSIRDREAYEQYF. The CDR3 DNA is TGTGCCAGTAGTATTCGGGACAGGGAAGCCTACGAGCAGTACTTC.

The chain joins TRBV5-1 to TRBJ2-3; 9 bases are shared with TRBD2. Germline CDR1 reads SGHRS; CDR2 reads YFSETQ. The CDR3 runs to 17 residues. Trimming cost V 0 bases and J 2 bases; bases outside gene matches: 7. CDR3 loop: CASSLGVRGGATDTQYF. For the CDR3, the DNA is TGCGCCAGCAGCTTGGGCGTACGCGGGGGGGCCACAGATACGCAGTATTTT.

This chain connects TRBV5-1 to TRBJ2-7; perhaps D is TRBD1 or TRBD2 (6 bases each). There are 15 residues in the CDR3. Trimming removed 3 bases from V and 6 bases from J, with 19 bases in between. In germline, CDR1 is SGHRS, CDR2 YFSETQ. The CDR3 region has the DNA TGCGCCAGCAGCTCATATGGGGGGTTACAGGGCGAGCAGTACTTC. It codes for CASSSYGGLQGEQYF.

The chain uses TRBV12-5 and TRBJ2-3, with D perhaps matching TRBD1 (5 bases). V was trimmed by 3 bases and J by 0 bases, leaving 10 bases between them. Germline V gene data show CDR1 as LGHNT and CDR2 as FRNRAP. The CDR3 extends over 15 amino acids. The CDR3 here is CASGLGAASTDTQYF. In nucleotides, the CDR3 is TGTGCTAGTGGTTTAGGGGCAGCCAGCACAGATACGCAGTATTTT.

The J gene is TRBJ1-6, the V gene TRBV4-1; perhaps TRBD1 as D (6 bases). Germline V gene sequence: CDR1 MGHRA, CDR2 YSYEKL. V was clipped by 6 bases and J by 2 bases, with 14 bases between them. The CDR3 sequence is 16 residues long. CDR3 sequence: CASSSGGFAYNSPLHF. CDR3 nucleotide sequence: TGCGCCAGCAGTTCGGGGGGCTTCGCCTATAATTCACCCCTCCACTTT.

This clone occurred a few times. The rearrangement uses TRBV5-1 and TRBJ2-3, with 7 bases lining up with TRBD1. Germline CDR1 reads SGHRS; CDR2 reads YFSETQ. The CDR3 has 14 amino acids. With V trimmed by 0 bases and J by 4 bases, 2 bases remained unmatched. CDR3 loop: CASSLGQGADTQYF. The CDR3 bases are TGCGCCAGCAGCTTGGGACAGGGAGCAGATACGCAGTATTTT.

This clone was seen just once. V usage is TRBV5-4 and J usage is TRBJ2-7; 7 positions match TRBD2. V shed 3 bases and J 6 bases; nucleotides not matched to a gene: 9. This CDR3 region has 14 residues. CDR1 and CDR2 (germline): SGHNT, YYREEE (reference sequence). The CDR3 DNA reads as TGTGCCAGCAGCTCGCCCGGGCGGGGGAGCGAGCAGTACTTC. Amino acid sequence: CASSSPGRGSEQYF.

The rearrangement uses TRBV6-6 and TRBJ2-5; TRBD1 matches at 10 bases. Trimming took 5 bases from V and 3 from J; bases not matched to a gene: 12. This CDR3 comprises 17 residues. Germline loops: CDR1 MNHNY, CDR2 SVGAGI (reference sequence). The CDR3 sequence: CASSLQTGGMVEETQYF. CDR3 in DNA: TGTGCCAGCAGTCTTCAGACAGGGGGCATGGTAGAAGAGACCCAGTACTTC.

The chain is built from TRBV6-2 or TRBV6-3 and TRBJ2-7; D not certain. The CDR3 is 12 residues long. Trimming shortened V by 4 bases and J by 5 bases, and 9 bases separated the two germline ends. Germline CDR1 and CDR2: MNHEY and SVGEGT. The DNA of the CDR3 is TGTGCCAGCAGTTCCGGGCCCGACGAGCAGTACTTC. Protein sequence: CASSSGPDEQYF.

This rearrangement joins TRBV28 to TRBJ2-5; D possibly corresponds to TRBD1 (6 bases). CDR3 length: 14 residues. V was shortened by 6 bases and J by 1 base, with 12 bases between the two germline ends. Germline CDR1 reads MDHEN; CDR2 reads SYDVKM. The CDR3 is CASRNRELQETQYF. CDR3 DNA: TGTGCCAGCAGGAACAGGGAGCTCCAAGAGACCCAGTACTTC. Full variable domain (outside the CDR3, taken from reference TRBV28 and TRBJ2-5): DVKVTQSSRYLVKRTGEKVFLECVQDMDHENMFWYRQDPGLGLRLIYFSYDVKMKEKGDIPEGYSVSREKKERFSLILESASTNQTSMYLCASRNRELQETQYFGPGTRLLVL.